This T cell receptor beta chain came from a study of blood T cell repertoires in COVID-19. Study background: COVID-19 samples, acute and convalescent, were from the United States, Italy and Spain. Sample material is recorded as cDNA or gDNA derived from T cells, B-cell-depleted T cells, or PBMCs.

Original analysis: Reference gene primers were amplified, and this amplification served to estimate nucleated cell counts. Using immunoSEQ multiplex PCR, the repertoire was profiled, and TCRdb retains in-frame clones only, with some absent. That table supplies the V and J calls and clone size; D and trimming were determined from the DNA. Found here are over 150,000 clones, about four fifths of them singletons; the top ten hold over 6.5%. What the recovered Cohort 3 donors had was two negative PCRs, clearance, or symptom resolution. Trimming cost V 0 bases and J 8 bases, with 17 bases left between them. Germline CDR1 is SGHRS and CDR2 is YFSETQ. The CDR3 runs to 15 residues.

This rearrangement joins TRBV5-1 to TRBJ1-2; the D gene is possibly TRBD1 (5 bases). The TCR sequence derives from a man between 35 and 55 years old who had recovered from COVID-19. The source material was PBMCs or T cells enriched from blood (not recorded which). CDR3 loop: CASSLEGVGARGYTF. CDR3 nucleotide sequence: TGCGCCAGCAGCTTGGAAGGGGTAGGGGCGAGGGGCTACACCTTC.